The rows below give T cell receptor beta chains drawn from one sample of a study of control samples from healthy donors and cancer patients. Measured with immunoSEQ multiplex PCR; TCRdb has only the in-frame clones, and not every one. The sample yields fewer than 200,000 clones, roughly 93% seen once. The sample comprised blood. All receptors come from a man between 18 and 29 years old in good health. CDR3s include the opening cysteine and the closing phenylalanine or tryptophan. The D gene is left open where the match is weak. Clone size appears in some rows only: once, few, many, or a class for an expanded clone.

v_gene,j_gene,d_gene,abundance,CDR3nt,CDR3aa
TRBV5-1,TRBJ2-4,-,-,TGCGCCAGCAGCTTACCAGAAGGGCTTACTCAGTACTTC,CASSLPEGLTQYF
TRBV7-9,TRBJ1-1,TRBD1,once,TGTGCCAGCTCTAGGGGGCAGGGGACTGAAGCTTTCTTT,CASSRGQGTEAFF
TRBV18,TRBJ1-4,-,-,TGTGCCAGCTCACCCATCGGACAGCTTAATGAAAAACTGTTTTTT,CASSPIGQLNEKLFF
TRBV19,TRBJ1-1,TRBD1,-,TGTGCCAGTAGTAGACAGGGAACCTCTGAAGCTTTCTTT,CASSRQGTSEAFF
TRBV2,TRBJ2-7,-,once,TGTGCCAGCAGTGACCCTGGACACTCCTACGAGCAGTACTTC,CASSDPGHSYEQYF
TRBV30,TRBJ1-1,TRBD1,-,TGTGCCGGATGGACAGGGTTGAACACTGAAGCTTTCTTT,CAGWTGLNTEAFF
TRBV6-5,TRBJ1-2,TRBD1,-,TGTGCCAGCAGCCGAGGGGGACAGGGTAACTATGGCTACACCTTC,CASSRGGQGNYGYTF
TRBV19,TRBJ2-1,TRBD2,-,TGTGCCAGTACTGACTTTACCGGGGGGGTCGATGAGCAGTTCTTC,CASTDFTGGVDEQFF
TRBV24-1,TRBJ2-5,-,-,TGTGCCACCAGTGACAGGGTGATGGAGACCCAGTACTTC,CATSDRVMETQYF
TRBV2,TRBJ2-7,-,-,TGTGCCAGCTTGCAGGGATCCTACGAGCAGTACTTC,CASLQGSYEQYF
TRBV29-1,TRBJ2-3,TRBD1,-,TGCAGCGTTTTTGGACAGGGGGGCACAGATACGCAGTATTTT,CSVFGQGGTDTQYF
TRBV30,TRBJ1-2,-,-,TGTGCCTTCCGGTGGCCGGGTGGCTACACCTTC,CAFRWPGGYTF
TRBV13,TRBJ2-3,-,-,TGTGCCAGCAGCTTAAAGGCGCCGGGCACAGATACGCAGTATTTT,CASSLKAPGTDTQYF
TRBV6-2/TRBV6-3,TRBJ2-6,TRBD1,-,TGTGCCAGCAGCCGTCAGGGGGTAGGGGCCAACGTCCTGACTTTC,CASSRQGVGANVLTF
TRBV12-3/TRBV12-4,TRBJ1-1,-,-,TGTGCCAGCAGTTACGCGGCTACGGGAGCTTTCTTT,CASSYAATGAFF
TRBV19,TRBJ1-1,-,-,TGTGCCAGTAGGTTCGGACAGTTTGAAGCTTTCTTT,CASRFGQFEAFF
TRBV29-1,TRBJ2-3,-,-,TGCAGCGTTGGGGGTAGCACAGATACGCAGTATTTT,CSVGGSTDTQYF